Sequencing of this TCR beta chain was carried out in a study of cytotoxic CD8 clonotypes in ibrutinib-treated CLL. Measured with immunoSEQ multiplex PCR; TCRdb has only the in-frame clones, and not every one. Of 90,000 to 95,000 clones listed, around 77% were seen once; the top ten hold just under 25%. With 10 bases removed from V and 2 bases from J, the gap between germline ends came to 18 bases. The germline CDR1 and CDR2 sequences are WNHNN and SYGVQD (reference sequence). This CDR3 has 14 residues. The sequence derives from a human donor with chronic lymphocytic leukemia. The V and J genes are TRBV10-1 and TRBJ2-7; TRBD2 is a possible D gene (6 bases). The input for sequencing was PBMCs, taken after 24 months of ibrutinib treatment. This CDR3 is CATTRSGRTYEQYF. As DNA, the CDR3 is TGCGCCACCACCCGCAGCGGGCGTACCTACGAGCAGTACTTC.